These T cell receptor beta chains were read from a single sample in a study of identical twins. TCRdb independently ran MiXCR on the 5' RACE reads; one entry per CDR3 protein. This sample has under 400,000 distinct CDR3 sequences, with approximately 10% found just once. The specimen sequenced was naive T cells sorted from blood. The receptors were sampled from a woman aged 45-59 years in good health. CDR3s include the opening cysteine and the closing phenylalanine or tryptophan. D genes are given only for firm matches. Not all rows give a size; the values are once, few, many and, for expanded clones, a class.

>.|TRBJ2-1|.|TRBV24-1
TGTGCCACCAGTGACGAGTGGGGGAATGAGCAGTTCTTC
CATSDEWGNEQFF
>.|TRBJ2-3|.|TRBV29-1
TGCAGCGTCAGGGCCGGAGGCGCAGATACGCAGTATTTT
CSVRAGGADTQYF
>.|TRBJ2-1|.|TRBV24-1
TGTGCCACCAGTGACCAGGGACGCCGAAGCTCCTACAATGAGCAGTTCTTC
CATSDQGRRSSYNEQFF
>.|TRBJ1-4|few|TRBV6-5
TGTGCCAGCAGTTACGAAATAAATGAAAAACTGTTTTTT
CASSYEINEKLFF
>.|TRBJ2-4|.|TRBV6-2/TRBV6-3
TGTGCCAGCGGGCAAAACATTCAGTACTTC
CASGQNIQYF
>TRBD1|TRBJ2-5|many|TRBV12-3/TRBV12-4
TGTGCCAGCAGCCTTCAGATGACAGGGATCCCAGAGACCCAGTACTTC
CASSLQMTGIPETQYF
>.|TRBJ1-1|few|TRBV4-1
TGCGCCAGCAGCCCAGCCCTGAACACTGAAGCTTTCTTT
CASSPALNTEAFF
>TRBD1|TRBJ2-2|.|TRBV6-5
TGTGCCAGCAGTTACTCGATAACGGGACAGGGGACCGGGGAGCTGTTTTTT
CASSYSITGQGTGELFF
>.|TRBJ1-4|.|TRBV6-5
TGTGCCAGCAGTTACTTTGGGGGGAGGGATGAAAAACTGTTTTTT
CASSYFGGRDEKLFF
>.|TRBJ2-1|few|TRBV12-3/TRBV12-4
TGTGCCAGCAGTCCCTACAGGGTGGGAGGAAATGAGCAGTTCTTC
CASSPYRVGGNEQFF
>TRBD1|TRBJ1-2|.|TRBV5-1
TGCGCCAGCAGCACCGGGACAGACCGTTGGGGCTACACCTTC
CASSTGTDRWGYTF
>TRBD2|TRBJ2-5|few|TRBV29-1
TGCAGCGCATGGACCGGGACTAGCGGGAGAAAGACCCAGTACTTC
CSAWTGTSGRKTQYF
>.|TRBJ2-5|many|TRBV14
TGTGCCAGCAGCCAAGAGCGGACGGGCCGGGAGACCCAGTACTTC
CASSQERTGRETQYF
>.|TRBJ2-1|few|TRBV2
TGTGCCAGCACCAACAGGCTTAGCTCCTACAATGAGCAGTTCTTC
CASTNRLSSYNEQFF
>.|TRBJ2-7|.|TRBV7-8
TGTGCCAGCAGCTCCTTGCCCAGGGAACCCTCCTACGAGCAGTACTTC
CASSSLPREPSYEQYF
>.|TRBJ1-2|few|TRBV7-9
TGTGCCAGCAGCCCCAATAGGGACCGAGAAACCTTC
CASSPNRDRETF
>.|TRBJ1-2|.|TRBV29-1
TGCAGCGTTGTGGGGGGCGGGGTGGACTATGGCTACACCTTC
CSVVGGGVDYGYTF
>.|TRBJ2-1|few|TRBV6-5
TGTGCCAGCAGTTCTGCCGCAGGGACCGGTTACAATGAGCAGTTCTTC
CASSSAAGTGYNEQFF
>.|TRBJ2-2|few|TRBV2
TGTGCCAGCAGTGATAGTGCCGGGGAGCTGTTTTTT
CASSDSAGELFF
>TRBD1|TRBJ2-3|.|TRBV10-3
TGTGCCATCAGTGACTTACGGACAGGCCCCGGCACAGATACGCAGTATTTT
CAISDLRTGPGTDTQYF
>.|TRBJ1-4|.|TRBV5-1
TGCGCCAGCAGCTTGGGGCAGGGGTATAATGAAAAACTGTTTTTT
CASSLGQGYNEKLFF
>TRBD2|TRBJ2-1|.|TRBV19
TGTGCCAGTAGTATGGGACTAGCGGGAGAGGAGTTCTTC
CASSMGLAGEEFF
>.|TRBJ2-5|.|TRBV19
TGTGCCAGTAGAGACCTGACTGTGGGAGAGACCCAGTACTTC
CASRDLTVGETQYF
>.|TRBJ2-1|.|TRBV30
TGTGCCTGGAGTAAAGTGGTCTCCTACAATGAGCAGTTCTTC
CAWSKVVSYNEQFF
>.|TRBJ2-1|many|TRBV7-9
TGTGCCAGCAGCTTATTTCTGAGCTCCTACAATGAGCAGTTCTTC
CASSLFLSSYNEQFF
>.|TRBJ2-5|.|TRBV5-1
TGCGCCAGCTGGGACGGGGAGACCCAGTACTTC
CASWDGETQYF
>.|TRBJ2-1|.|TRBV20-1
TGCAGTGCTAGTTGGGATGAGCAGTTCTTC
CSASWDEQFF
>.|TRBJ1-2|few|TRBV19
TGTGCCAGTAGTATCGGTCGTCGGGACGGCTACACCTTC
CASSIGRRDGYTF
>.|TRBJ2-1|few|TRBV7-8
TGTGCCAGCAGCTCGGGACTGGGCTCCTACAATGAGCAGTTCTTC
CASSSGLGSYNEQFF
>.|TRBJ1-5|many|TRBV20-1
TGCAGTGCTAGTATCCCAGTTGCGGGGAAAGGTCAGCCCCAGCATTTT
CSASIPVAGKGQPQHF
>TRBD1|TRBJ2-7|few|TRBV7-2
TGTGCCAGCAGCTCGAAAAGACCGGGACAGGGCTACGAGCAGTACTTC
CASSSKRPGQGYEQYF
>.|TRBJ2-3|.|TRBV20-1
TGCAGTGCACCAGCTAGTTCAGATACGCAGTATTTT
CSAPASSDTQYF
>.|TRBJ1-4|.|TRBV6-5
TGTGCCAGCAGTTACTCGATTAACGGGAAACTGTTTTTT
CASSYSINGKLFF
>TRBD2|TRBJ2-1|.|TRBV19
TGTGCCAGTAGTATAAAGAGCGGGGGGGACCTTAGCTCCTACAATGAGCAGTTCTTC
CASSIKSGGDLSSYNEQFF
>TRBD2|TRBJ2-3|.|TRBV20-1
TGCAGTGCTGATAGCGGGAGGTCTAGCACAGATACGCAGTATTTT
CSADSGRSSTDTQYF
>.|TRBJ2-3|few|TRBV24-1
TGTGCCACCAGTGATCCGGGTCAAGGGGATACGCAGTATTTT
CATSDPGQGDTQYF
>.|TRBJ2-3|.|TRBV5-1
TGCGCCAGCAGCTTGGTATTTGGCGACCTCGTCGCAAATACGCAGTATTTT
CASSLVFGDLVANTQYF
>TRBD2|TRBJ2-5|few|TRBV12-3/TRBV12-4
TGTGCCAGCAGCTGGACTAGCGGGCTCGTGTACTTC
CASSWTSGLVYF
>.|TRBJ2-1|few|TRBV20-1
TGCAGTGCTAGAAAAGGACTTTACAATGAGCAGTTCTTC
CSARKGLYNEQFF
>.|TRBJ1-6|few|TRBV12-3/TRBV12-4
TGTGCCAGCAGTTCTAGTTTACGGGACGGTTATTCACCCCTCCACTTT
CASSSSLRDGYSPLHF
>TRBD1|TRBJ2-3|few|TRBV7-7
TGTGCCAGCAGCCGGACAGGGGAAACAGATACGCAGTATTTT
CASSRTGETDTQYF
>TRBD1|TRBJ2-1|.|TRBV11-2
TGTGCCAGCAGCTCTGCTGGGGGCGGGGGACAGGGCTACAATGAGCAGTTCTTC
CASSSAGGGGQGYNEQFF
>.|TRBJ2-7|many|TRBV7-9
TGTGCCAGCGGGGGGCAGCGAATAACCTACGAGCAGTACTTC
CASGGQRITYEQYF
>TRBD2|TRBJ2-4|many|TRBV20-1
TGCAGTGCTGTAGGGCTAGCGGATCTCCAGTACTTC
CSAVGLADLQYF
>TRBD1|TRBJ2-5|few|TRBV14
TGTGCCAGCAGGGCGACAGGGGTCGAGACCCAGTACTTC
CASRATGVETQYF
>.|TRBJ1-2|.|TRBV29-1
TGCAGCGTTGAGGGGGGAGGCGGTGGCTACACCTTC
CSVEGGGGGYTF
>TRBD2|TRBJ2-5|.|TRBV15
TGTGCCACCAGCAGCCGGGAGGGGAGGGGGACCCAGTACTTC
CATSSREGRGTQYF
>.|TRBJ2-1|.|TRBV7-2
TGTGCCAGCAGCTTAAGCCAATCGGTGGGAGACCCCTACAATGAGCAGTTCTTC
CASSLSQSVGDPYNEQFF
>.|TRBJ1-4|few|TRBV5-1
TGCGCCAGCAGCTTGGGCGGTTCTGCGACAGTGGGTGAAAAACTGTTTTTT
CASSLGGSATVGEKLFF
>TRBD1|TRBJ1-5|many|TRBV6-5
TGTGCCAGCCGGCAGGGGGCATTTAAGCCCCAGCATTTT
CASRQGAFKPQHF
>TRBD1|TRBJ1-5|few|TRBV4-1
TGCGCCAGCAGCCAGACAGGGTTAAGCAATCAGCCCCAGCATTTT
CASSQTGLSNQPQHF
>.|TRBJ2-2|.|TRBV10-2
TGCGCCAGCTGCCAGGGTCTGAGGACCGGGGAGCTGTTTTTT
CASCQGLRTGELFF
>.|TRBJ1-1|.|TRBV4-1
TGCGCCAGCAGCCAAGAGCCCGGGAGCACTGAAGCTTTCTTT
CASSQEPGSTEAFF
>.|TRBJ1-2|.|TRBV7-2
TGTGCCAGCAGCGCAGGACCGGGCCCTTATGGCTACACCTTC
CASSAGPGPYGYTF
>.|TRBJ2-4|.|TRBV6-5
TGTGCCAGCAGTTCCCCGGCTAGCGCCATTCAGTACTTC
CASSSPASAIQYF